The source of this T cell receptor (beta chain) is a study of shared clonotypes between healthy human individuals. Study-wide background: Contributing individuals were a couple of females and three males aged 18 to 49. Overall study results and limits: Rarefaction demonstrated incomplete sorted-subset sequencing despite large depth. Tissue TCR repertoires likely differ from these blood-only repertoires.

The CDR3 consists of 18 residues. V was shortened by 3 bases and J by 2 bases, with 21 bases between the two germline ends. The germline CDR1 and CDR2 sequences are SGHNT and YYREEE (reference sequence). The input for sorted-subset replicate PCRs was approximately 210 ng DNA, some 28,000 T cell genomes. TCRdb's table, derived via immunoSEQ multiplex PCR, lists solely in-frame clones and lacks some. The sample consists of approximately 250,000 clones, just over 65% of them appearing once. Many counts were recorded for this clone. Its antigen is still unknown. This chain connects TRBV5-4 to TRBJ2-1; the D gene could be TRBD1 or TRBD2 (5 bases each). The origin of this receptor is a young man in good health. The sample comprised memory CD4+ T cells sorted from blood. The subset: CD45RA-negative fraction. CDR3 bases: TGTGCCAGCAGCTCACGTGCCGGGGCCTCCGGGGCCTACAATGAGCAGTTCTTC. Its protein product is CASSSRAGASGAYNEQFF.